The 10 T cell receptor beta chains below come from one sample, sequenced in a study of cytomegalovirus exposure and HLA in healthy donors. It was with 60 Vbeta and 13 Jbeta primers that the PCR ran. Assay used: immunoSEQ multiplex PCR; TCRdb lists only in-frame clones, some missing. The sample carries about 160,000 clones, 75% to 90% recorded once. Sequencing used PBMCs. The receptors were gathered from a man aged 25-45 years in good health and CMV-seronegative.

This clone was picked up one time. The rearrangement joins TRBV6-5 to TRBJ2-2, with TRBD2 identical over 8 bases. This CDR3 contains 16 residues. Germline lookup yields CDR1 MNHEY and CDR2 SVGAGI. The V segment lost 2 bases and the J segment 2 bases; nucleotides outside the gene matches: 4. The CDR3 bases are TGTGCCAGCAGTTACGGAGCGGGGGCTAACACCGGGGAGCTGTTTTTT. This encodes CASSYGAGANTGELFF.

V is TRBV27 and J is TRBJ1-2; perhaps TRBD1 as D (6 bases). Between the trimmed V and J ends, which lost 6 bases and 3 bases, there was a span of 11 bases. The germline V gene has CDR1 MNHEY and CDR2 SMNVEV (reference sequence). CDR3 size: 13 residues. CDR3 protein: CASRLGGDYGYTF. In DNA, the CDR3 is TGTGCCAGCAGGTTAGGGGGGGACTATGGCTACACCTTC.

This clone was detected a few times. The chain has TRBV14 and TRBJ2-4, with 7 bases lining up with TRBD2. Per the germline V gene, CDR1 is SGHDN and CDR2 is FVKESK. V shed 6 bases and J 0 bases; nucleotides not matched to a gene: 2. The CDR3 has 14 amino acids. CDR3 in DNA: TGTGCCAGCAGTGTAGCGGGAGCCAAAAACATTCAGTACTTC. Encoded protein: CASSVAGAKNIQYF.

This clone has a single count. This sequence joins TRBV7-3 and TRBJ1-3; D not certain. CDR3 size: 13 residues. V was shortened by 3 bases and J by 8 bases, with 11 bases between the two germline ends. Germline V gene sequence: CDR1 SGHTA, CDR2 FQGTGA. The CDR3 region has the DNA TGTGCCAGCAGCTTTAGGGCCGGGGACACCATATATTTT. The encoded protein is CASSFRAGDTIYF.

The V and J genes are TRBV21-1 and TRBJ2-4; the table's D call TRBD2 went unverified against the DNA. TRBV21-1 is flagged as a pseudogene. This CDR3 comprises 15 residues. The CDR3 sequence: CASSKPPGAKNIQYF. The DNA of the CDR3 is TGTGCCAGCAGCAAACCCCCCGGGGCCAAAAACATTCAGTACTTC.

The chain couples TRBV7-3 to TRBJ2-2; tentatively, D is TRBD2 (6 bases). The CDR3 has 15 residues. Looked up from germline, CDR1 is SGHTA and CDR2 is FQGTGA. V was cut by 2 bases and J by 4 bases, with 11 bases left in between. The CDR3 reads CASSLVGSGTGELFF. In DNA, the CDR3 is TGTGCCAGCAGCTTAGTCGGGAGTGGCACCGGGGAGCTGTTTTTT.

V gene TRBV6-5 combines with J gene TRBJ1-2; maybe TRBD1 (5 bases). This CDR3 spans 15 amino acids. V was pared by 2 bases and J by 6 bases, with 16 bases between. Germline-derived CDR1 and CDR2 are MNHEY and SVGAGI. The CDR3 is CASSYTLWGLNGYTF. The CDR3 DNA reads TGTGCCAGCAGTTACACCCTCTGGGGCTTGAATGGCTACACCTTC.

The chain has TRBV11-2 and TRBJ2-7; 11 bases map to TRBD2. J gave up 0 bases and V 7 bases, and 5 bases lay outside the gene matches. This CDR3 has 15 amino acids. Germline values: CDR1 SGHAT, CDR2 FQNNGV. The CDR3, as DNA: TGTGCCAGCACGGGACTAGCGGACAGCTCCTACGAGCAGTACTTC. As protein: CASTGLADSSYEQYF.

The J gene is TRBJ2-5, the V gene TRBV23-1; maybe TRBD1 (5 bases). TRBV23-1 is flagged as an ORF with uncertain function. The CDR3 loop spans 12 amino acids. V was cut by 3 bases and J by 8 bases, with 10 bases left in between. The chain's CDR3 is CASSHTTGTQYF. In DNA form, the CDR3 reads TGCGCCAGCAGTCACACCACAGGTACCCAGTACTTC.

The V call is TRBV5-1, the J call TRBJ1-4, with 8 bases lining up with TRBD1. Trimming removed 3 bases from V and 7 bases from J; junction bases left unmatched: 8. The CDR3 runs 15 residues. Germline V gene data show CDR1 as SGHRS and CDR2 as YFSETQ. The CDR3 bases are TGCGCCAGCAGCTCACAAGGACAGGGTGGTGAAAAACTGTTTTTT. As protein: CASSSQGQGGEKLFF.